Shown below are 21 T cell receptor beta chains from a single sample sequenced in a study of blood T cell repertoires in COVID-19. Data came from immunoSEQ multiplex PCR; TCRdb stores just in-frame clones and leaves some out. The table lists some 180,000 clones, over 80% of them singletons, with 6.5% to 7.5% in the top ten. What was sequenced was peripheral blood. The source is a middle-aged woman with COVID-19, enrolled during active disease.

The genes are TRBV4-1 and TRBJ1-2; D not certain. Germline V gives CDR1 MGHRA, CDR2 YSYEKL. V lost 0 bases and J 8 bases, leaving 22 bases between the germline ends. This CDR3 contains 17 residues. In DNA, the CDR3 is TGCGCCAGCAGCCAAGATTTTACGAGTGGATCAGGAGGAGGCTACACCTTC. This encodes CASSQDFTSGSGGGYTF.

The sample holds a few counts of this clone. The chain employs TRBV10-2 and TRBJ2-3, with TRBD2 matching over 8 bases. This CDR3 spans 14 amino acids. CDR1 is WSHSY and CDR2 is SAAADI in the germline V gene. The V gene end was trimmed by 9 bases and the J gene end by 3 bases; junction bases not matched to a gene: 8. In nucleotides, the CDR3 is TGCGCCAGTTATACGGGACTAGATACAGATACGCAGTATTTT. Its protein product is CASYTGLDTDTQYF.

CDR3 DNA sequence: TGTGCCAGCAGTCTCACTAGCGGGACGGGAAACATTCAGTACTTC. Its translation: CASSLTSGTGNIQYF. The J gene is TRBJ2-4, the V gene TRBV28; 10 bases align to TRBD2. Per the germline V gene, CDR1 is MDHEN and CDR2 is SYDVKM. This CDR3 region has 15 residues. J was trimmed by 6 bases and V by 5 bases; bases with no gene match: 7.

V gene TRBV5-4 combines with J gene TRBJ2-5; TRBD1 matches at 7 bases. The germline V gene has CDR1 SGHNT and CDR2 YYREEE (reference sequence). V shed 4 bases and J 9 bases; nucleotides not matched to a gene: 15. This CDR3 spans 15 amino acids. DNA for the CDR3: TGTGCCAGCAGCACTGGGGGACAGTGGGGGATGGCCCAGTACTTC. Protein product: CASSTGGQWGMAQYF.

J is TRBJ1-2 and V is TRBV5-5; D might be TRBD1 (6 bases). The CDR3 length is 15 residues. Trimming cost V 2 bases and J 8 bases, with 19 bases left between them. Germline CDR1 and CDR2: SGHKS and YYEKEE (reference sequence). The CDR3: CASSLQQLDRRGYTF. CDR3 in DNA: TGTGCCAGCAGCTTACAACAGCTTGACAGGAGGGGCTACACCTTC. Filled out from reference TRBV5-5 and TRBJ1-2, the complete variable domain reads DAGVTQSPTHLIKTRGQQVTLRCSPISGHKSVSWYQQVLGQGPQFIFQYYEKEERGRGNFPDRFSARQFPNYSSELNVNALLLGDSALYLCASSLQQLDRRGYTFGSGTRLTVV.

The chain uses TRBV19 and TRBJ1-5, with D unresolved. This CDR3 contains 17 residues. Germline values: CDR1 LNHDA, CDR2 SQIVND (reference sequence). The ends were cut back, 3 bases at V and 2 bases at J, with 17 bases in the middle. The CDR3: CASSMRPGSRGNQPQHF. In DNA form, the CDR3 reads TGTGCCAGTAGTATGAGGCCCGGGTCTCGGGGCAATCAGCCCCAGCATTTT.

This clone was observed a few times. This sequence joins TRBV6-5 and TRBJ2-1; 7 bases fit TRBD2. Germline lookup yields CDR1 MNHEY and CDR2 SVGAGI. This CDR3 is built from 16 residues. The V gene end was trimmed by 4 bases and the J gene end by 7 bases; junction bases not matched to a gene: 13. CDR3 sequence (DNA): TGTGCCAGCAGTTCCGCTAGAATGAGGGGAGGGAATGAGCAGTTCTTC. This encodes CASSSARMRGGNEQFF.

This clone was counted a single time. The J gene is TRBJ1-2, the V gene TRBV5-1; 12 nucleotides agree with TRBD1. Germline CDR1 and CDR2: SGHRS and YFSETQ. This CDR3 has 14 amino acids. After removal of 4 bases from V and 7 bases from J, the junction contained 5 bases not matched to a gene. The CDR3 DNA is TGCGCCAGCAGCAGGGGACAGGGGGCCTTTGGCTACACCTTC. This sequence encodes CASSRGQGAFGYTF. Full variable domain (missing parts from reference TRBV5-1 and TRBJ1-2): KAGVTQTPRYLIKTRGQQVTLSCSPISGHRSVSWYQQTPGQGLQFLFEYFSETQRNKGNFPGRFSGRQFSNSRSEMNVSTLELGDSALYLCASSRGQGAFGYTFGSGTRLTVV.

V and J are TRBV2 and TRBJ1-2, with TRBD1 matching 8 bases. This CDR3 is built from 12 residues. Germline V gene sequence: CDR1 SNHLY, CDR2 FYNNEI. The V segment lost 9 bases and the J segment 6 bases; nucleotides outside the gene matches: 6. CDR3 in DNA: TGTGCCAGAGGGGGGACAGGCGATGGCTACACCTTC. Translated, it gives CARGGTGDGYTF.

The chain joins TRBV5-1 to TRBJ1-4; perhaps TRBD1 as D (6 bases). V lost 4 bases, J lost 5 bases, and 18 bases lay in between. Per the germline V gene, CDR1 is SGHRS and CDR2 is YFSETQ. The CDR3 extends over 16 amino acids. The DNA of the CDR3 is TGCGCCAGCAGCGCGACCCCGGGACATTCGAATGAAAAACTGTTTTTT. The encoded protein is CASSATPGHSNEKLFF.

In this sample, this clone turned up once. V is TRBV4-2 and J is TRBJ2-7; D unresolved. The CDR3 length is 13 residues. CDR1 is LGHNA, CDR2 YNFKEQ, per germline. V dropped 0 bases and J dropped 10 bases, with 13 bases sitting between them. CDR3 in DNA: TGTGCCAGCAGCCAAGATATTTCGGAGAAACAGTACTTC. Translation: CASSQDISEKQYF.

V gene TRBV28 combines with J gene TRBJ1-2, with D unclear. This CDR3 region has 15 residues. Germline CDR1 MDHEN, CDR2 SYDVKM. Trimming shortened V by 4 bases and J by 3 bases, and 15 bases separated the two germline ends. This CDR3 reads CASSYRELLYYGYTF. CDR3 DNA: TGTGCCAGCAGTTATAGGGAGCTCCTCTACTATGGCTACACCTTC.

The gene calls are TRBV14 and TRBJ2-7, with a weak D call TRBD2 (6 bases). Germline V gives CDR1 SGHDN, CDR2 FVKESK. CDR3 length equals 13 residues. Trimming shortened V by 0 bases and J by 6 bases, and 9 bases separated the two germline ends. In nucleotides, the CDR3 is TGTGCCAGCAGCCAAGATGGAGGGAGCGAGCAGTACTTC. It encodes CASSQDGGSEQYF. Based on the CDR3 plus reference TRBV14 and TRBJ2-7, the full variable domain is EAGVTQFPSHSVIEKGQTVTLRCDPISGHDNLYWYRRVMGKEIKFLLHFVKESKQDESGMPNNRFLAERTGGTYSTLKVQPAELEDSGVYFCASSQDGGSEQYFGPGTRLTVT.

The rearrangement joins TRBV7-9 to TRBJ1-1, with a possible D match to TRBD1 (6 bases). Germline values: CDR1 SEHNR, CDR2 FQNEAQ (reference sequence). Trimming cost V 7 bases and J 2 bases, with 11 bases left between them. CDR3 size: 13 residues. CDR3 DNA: TGTGCCAGCAATTTTGGGGGCAACACTGAAGCTTTCTTT. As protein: CASNFGGNTEAFF. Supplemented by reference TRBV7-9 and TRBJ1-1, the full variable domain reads DTGVSQNPRHKITKRGQNVTFRCDPISEHNRLYWYRQTLGQGPEFLTYFQNEAQLEKSRLLSDRFSAERPKGSFSTLEIQRTEQGDSAMYLCASNFGGNTEAFFGQGTRLTVV.

Here the CDR3 reads CASSYSGTGDTIYF. CDR3 nucleotide sequence: TGTGCCAGCAGTTACTCCGGGACAGGAGACACCATATATTTT. The chain has TRBV6-5 and TRBJ1-3, with 8 bases identical to TRBD1. The CDR3 contains 14 residues. After removal of 0 bases from V and 8 bases from J, the junction contained 3 bases not matched to a gene. The germline V gene encodes CDR1 MNHEY and CDR2 SVGAGI.

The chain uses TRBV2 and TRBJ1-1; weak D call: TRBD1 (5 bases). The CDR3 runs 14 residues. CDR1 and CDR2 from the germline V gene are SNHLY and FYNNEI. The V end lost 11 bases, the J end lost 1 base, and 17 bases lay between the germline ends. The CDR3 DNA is TGTGCCTCTCTAGGGGTGGGTTCGAACACTGAAGCTTTCTTT. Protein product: CASLGVGSNTEAFF.

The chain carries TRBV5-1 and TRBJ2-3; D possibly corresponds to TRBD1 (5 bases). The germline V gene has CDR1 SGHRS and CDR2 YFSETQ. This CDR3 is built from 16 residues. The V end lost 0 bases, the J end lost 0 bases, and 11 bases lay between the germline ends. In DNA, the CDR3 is TGCGCCAGCAGCTTGGGGGGCTCCTATAGCACAGATACGCAGTATTTT. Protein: CASSLGGSYSTDTQYF.

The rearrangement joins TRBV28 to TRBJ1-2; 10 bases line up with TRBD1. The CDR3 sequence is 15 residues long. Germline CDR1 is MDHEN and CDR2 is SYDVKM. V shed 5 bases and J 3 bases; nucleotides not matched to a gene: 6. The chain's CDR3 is CASSRPGTGDYGYTF. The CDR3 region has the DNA TGTGCCAGCAGTCGTCCCGGGACAGGGGACTATGGCTACACCTTC.

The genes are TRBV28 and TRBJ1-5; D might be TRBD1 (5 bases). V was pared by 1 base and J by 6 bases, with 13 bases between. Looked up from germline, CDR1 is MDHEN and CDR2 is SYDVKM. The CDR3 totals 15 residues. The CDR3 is CASSLYSGLGQPQHF. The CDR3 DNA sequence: TGTGCCAGCAGTTTATATTCAGGGCTCGGTCAGCCCCAGCATTTT.

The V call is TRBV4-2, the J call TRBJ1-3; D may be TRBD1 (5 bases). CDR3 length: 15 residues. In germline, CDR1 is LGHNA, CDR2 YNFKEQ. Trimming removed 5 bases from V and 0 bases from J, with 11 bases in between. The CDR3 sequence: CASSSPGSSGNTIYF. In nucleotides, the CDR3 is TGTGCCAGCAGCTCCCCAGGGTCCTCTGGAAACACCATATATTTT.

CDR3 DNA: TGTGCCAGCAGTGAGCCCCGGGACTACTCAACGGGGACCCAGTACTTC. This sequence encodes CASSEPRDYSTGTQYF. This chain links TRBV6-1 with TRBJ2-5; 7 bases align to TRBD2. The CDR3 length is 16 residues. Germline assignment: CDR1 MNHNS and CDR2 SASEGT. V was pared by 3 bases and J by 7 bases, with 14 bases of the junction left unmatched.